Sequencing of this T cell receptor (beta chain) was carried out in a study of control samples from healthy donors and cancer patients. Germline CDR1 is ENHRY and CDR2 is SYGVKD. The CDR3 length is 14 residues. The J segment lost 4 bases and the V segment lost 8 bases, leaving 10 bases of the junction unmatched. TCRdb keeps only in-frame clones here, not all; method: immunoSEQ multiplex PCR. The sample has 120,000 or so clones; 91% are singletons. The chain has TRBV10-3 and TRBJ2-5, with 7 bases aligning to TRBD1. This TCR derives from a woman aged 18-29 years in good health. Source material: blood. The CDR3 region is CAIRSTGAGETQYF. As DNA, the CDR3 is TGTGCCATCCGTTCCACAGGGGCGGGAGAGACCCAGTACTTC.